The entry below describes one TCR beta chain. Its antigen is still unknown. This entry belongs to a study of blood T cells in healthy people across ages. The length of the CDR3 is 14 residues. The V gene's germline CDR1 is MDHEN and CDR2 SYDVKM. Trimming left V 7 bases short and J 5 bases short, with 16 bases between. With a J-beta primer mix and a sample-barcoded 5' primer, a second PCR ran about 6 to 11 cycles. Every cDNA molecule carried a tag from a template-switch adaptor bearing 12 random nucleotides. In TCRdb, the 5' RACE reads were re-called with MiXCR into one record per CDR3 protein. The table records about 970,000 distinct CDR3 sequences, roughly 50% of them present only once. PBMCs numbering at least 7 million were isolated per sample. Study results and caveats: Underestimates were what the diversity estimates from one million T cells were considered to be.

The V gene is TRBV28, the J gene TRBJ2-3, with D maybe TRBD1 (6 bases). Sequenced input: blood. This receptor was obtained from a woman aged 55-70 years in good health. CDR3 nucleotide sequence: TGTGCCAGCAATACCGGGACACTGAGAGATACGCAGTATTTT. Translating gives CASNTGTLRDTQYF.